The 24 T cell receptor beta chains listed next were all sequenced from one sample in a study of CD8 T cells in Susac syndrome. 0.5 to 1 ug RNA was reverse transcribed with random hexamers. TCRdb reprocessed the immunoSEQ multiplex PCR reads via MiXCR and lists one record per CDR3 protein. The sample shows about 77,000 distinct CDR3 sequences, roughly 91% of them seen only once. The sequenced sample was CD4+ T cells from PBMCs. The receptors come from a human donor with Susac syndrome.

This chain joins TRBV7-9 and TRBJ1-4, with a tentative D call TRBD1 (6 bases). CDR1 SEHNR and CDR2 FQNEAQ come from the germline V gene (reference sequence). Trimming pared 3 bases from V and 3 bases from J, leaving 17 bases between. This CDR3 has 17 residues. The CDR3 loop reads CASSFGQGLYANEKLFF. CDR3 sequence (DNA): TGTGCCAGCAGCTTCGGGCAGGGGTTATATGCTAATGAAAAACTGTTTTTT.

A single count supports this clonotype. The chain is built from TRBV24-1 and TRBJ1-5; tentatively, D is TRBD1 (6 bases). The CDR3 extends over 14 amino acids. CDR1 is KGHDR, CDR2 SFDVKD, per germline. Trimming stripped 10 bases from V and 3 bases from J, with 15 bases between. The CDR3 protein is CATSGGRNNQPQHF. The DNA of the CDR3 is TGTGCCACATCCGGGGGGCGTAACAATCAGCCCCAGCATTTT.

V usage is TRBV7-2 and J usage is TRBJ1-2; 7 bases fit TRBD1. The CDR3 is 15 amino acids. Per germline, CDR1 SGHTA and CDR2 FQGNSA. J gave up 4 bases and V 5 bases, and 10 bases lay outside the gene matches. The CDR3 protein is CASSPRSTGSYGYTF. In DNA, the CDR3 is TGTGCCAGCAGCCCACGATCGACAGGGTCCTATGGCTACACCTTC.

This clonotype appeared once. The J gene is TRBJ2-3, the V gene TRBV7-6; D unresolved. Trimming cost V 1 base and J 2 bases, with 13 bases left between them. This CDR3 spans 16 amino acids. Germline V CDR1 and CDR2: SGHVS, FNYEAQ. Written as DNA, the CDR3 is TGTGCCAGCAGCTTAGTAGGCACATTCGACACAGATACGCAGTATTTT. Protein: CASSLVGTFDTDTQYF.

The V gene is TRBV29-1, the J gene TRBJ2-7; no reliable D call. Per the germline V gene, CDR1 is SQVTM and CDR2 is ANQGSEA. The CDR3 spans 13 residues. Trimming cost V 4 bases and J 0 bases, with 10 bases left between them. The CDR3 DNA sequence: TGCAGCGTTGGGTGGCAGAGCTCCTACGAGCAGTACTTC. Protein sequence: CSVGWQSSYEQYF.

This chain joins TRBV19 and TRBJ2-7, with TRBD1 as a possible D gene (6 bases). There are 17 residues in the CDR3. Trimming shortened V by 6 bases and J by 4 bases, and 25 bases separated the two germline ends. Germline values: CDR1 LNHDA, CDR2 SQIVND (reference sequence). The CDR3 sequence is CASSRRPTGTTVYEQYF. DNA of the CDR3: TGTGCCAGTAGCCGGAGACCAACAGGGACCACCGTATACGAGCAGTACTTC.

This clonotype appeared a few times. The rearrangement uses TRBV6-5 and TRBJ2-5; D remains ambiguous. This CDR3 comprises 12 residues. Germline V gene lookup returns CDR1 MNHEY and CDR2 SVGAGI. V shed 0 bases and J shed 5 bases, with 4 bases lying between them. CDR3 amino acids: CASSYSRETQYF. In DNA, the CDR3 is TGTGCCAGCAGTTACTCACGGGAGACCCAGTACTTC.

This chain joins TRBV20-1 and TRBJ1-5; 8 nucleotides align to TRBD1. CDR3 size: 14 residues. V was clipped by 3 bases and J by 7 bases; unmatched bases: 8. Germline loops: CDR1 DFQATT, CDR2 SNEGSKA (reference sequence). In DNA form, the CDR3 reads TGCAGTGCTAGTATTGGGACAGGAGTCCAGCCCCAGCATTTT. This codes for CSASIGTGVQPQHF.

This clonotype has more than one count but fewer than ten. In DNA, the CDR3 is TGTGCCAGCAGCTTAGGATCAGGGGAGACGCAGTATTTT. Its protein product is CASSLGSGETQYF. This rearrangement joins TRBV7-2 to TRBJ2-3, with D possibly matching TRBD1 (6 bases). Germline CDR1 reads SGHTA; CDR2 reads FQGNSA. The CDR3 contains 13 residues. Trimming left V 1 base short and J 9 bases short, with 11 bases between.

This clonotype was detected only once. The chain joins TRBV3-1 to TRBJ2-5; 9 bases agree with TRBD2. Germline CDR1 and CDR2: LGHDT and YNNKEL (reference sequence). Trimming at V came to 1 base and at J to 1 base, leaving 10 bases not matched to a gene. The CDR3 sequence is 18 residues long. In DNA form, the CDR3 reads TGTGCCAGCAGCCAAGCGAAACTAGCGGGTCCCTTCCAAGAGACCCAGTACTTC. Its translation is CASSQAKLAGPFQETQYF.

This sequence joins TRBV20-1 and TRBJ2-1; D not certain. The germline V gene encodes CDR1 DFQATT and CDR2 SNEGSKA (reference sequence). V was pared by 6 bases and J by 5 bases, with 14 bases between. The CDR3 runs 13 residues. The DNA of the CDR3 is TGCAGTGCCTTAGGTCTAACCCACAATGAGCAGTTCTTC. Translated: CSALGLTHNEQFF.

This chain links TRBV20-1 with TRBJ1-6; D gene ambiguous. V was pared by 3 bases and J by 0 bases, with 9 bases between. There are 15 residues in the CDR3. Germline lookup yields CDR1 DFQATT and CDR2 SNEGSKA (reference sequence). CDR3 protein: CSASRLSSYNSPLHF. The CDR3 bases are TGCAGTGCTAGCCGTTTGAGCTCCTATAATTCACCCCTCCACTTT.

The chain uses TRBV2 and TRBJ2-5; D unclear. The CDR3 is 15 amino acids. V was trimmed by 7 bases and J by 2 bases, leaving 17 bases between them. CDR1 and CDR2 from the germline V gene are SNHLY and FYNNEI. CDR3 sequence: CASTKAGQRQETQYF. CDR3 sequence (DNA): TGTGCCAGCACAAAAGCCGGGCAGAGACAAGAGACCCAGTACTTC.

The chain joins TRBV28 to TRBJ2-7; no clear D gene. CDR1 and CDR2 from the germline V gene are MDHEN and SYDVKM. With 4 bases removed from V and 3 bases from J, the gap between germline ends came to 16 bases. The CDR3 spans 15 residues. The CDR3 coding sequence is TGTGCCAGCAGTTCTCCGACTCCCGGAAACTACGAGCAGTACTTC. This encodes CASSSPTPGNYEQYF.

The gene calls are TRBV3-1 and TRBJ2-6; 12 nucleotides match TRBD1. CDR1 LGHDT and CDR2 YNNKEL come from the germline V gene (reference sequence). This CDR3 contains 20 residues. J was trimmed by 0 bases and V by 4 bases; bases with no gene match: 10. The CDR3 here is CASSLLGPGQGASGANVLTF. DNA of the CDR3: TGTGCCAGCAGCCTATTGGGCCCGGGACAGGGGGCCTCTGGGGCCAACGTCCTGACTTTC. Using reference TRBV3-1 and TRBJ2-6 for the parts outside the CDR3, the full variable domain is DTAVSQTPKYLVTQMGNDKSIKCEQNLGHDTMYWYKQDSKKFLKIMFSYNNKELIINETVPNRFSPKSPDKAHLNLHINSLELGDSAVYFCASSLLGPGQGASGANVLTFGAGSRLTVL.

V and J are TRBV18 and TRBJ1-5; maybe TRBD1 (5 bases). This CDR3 spans 14 amino acids. Trimming removed 6 bases from V and 1 base from J, with 10 bases in between. CDR1 and CDR2 from the germline V gene are KGHSH and LQKENI. The CDR3 protein is CASSPGRSNQPQHF. CDR3 DNA sequence: TGTGCCAGCTCCCCGGGACGCAGCAATCAGCCCCAGCATTTT.

This clonotype appeared a single time. The CDR3 is CSAREKREVEETQYF. In DNA form, the CDR3 reads TGCAGTGCTAGAGAAAAGCGGGAGGTGGAAGAGACCCAGTACTTC. The chain combines TRBV20-1 with TRBJ2-5; 9 positions agree with TRBD2. The CDR3 spans 15 residues. The V gene end was trimmed by 0 bases and the J gene end by 3 bases; junction bases not matched to a gene: 5. Looked up from germline, CDR1 is DFQATT and CDR2 is SNEGSKA (reference sequence).

The J gene is TRBJ1-1, the V gene TRBV11-1; TRBD1 matches 7 bases. After removal of 1 base from V and 1 base from J, the junction contained 0 bases not matched to a gene. CDR3 length: 14 residues. Germline V CDR1 and CDR2: SGHAT, FQDESV (reference sequence). The CDR3 reads CASSLGQGNTEAFF. The CDR3 coding sequence is TGTGCCAGCAGCTTAGGACAGGGGAACACTGAAGCTTTCTTT. Drawing the rest from reference TRBV11-1 and TRBJ1-1, the complete variable domain is EAEVAQSPRYKITEKSQAVAFWCDPISGHATLYWYRQILGQGPELLVQFQDESVVDDSQLPKDRFSAERLKGVDSTLKIQPAELGDSAMYLCASSLGQGNTEAFFGQGTRLTVV.

This rearrangement joins TRBV25-1 to TRBJ2-6; TRBD2 might be the D (6 bases). The V gene's germline CDR1 is MGHDK and CDR2 SYGVNS. This CDR3 has 16 residues. V was clipped by 1 base and J by 3 bases, with 10 bases between them. CDR3 loop: CASSESGLRGANVLTF. The DNA for the CDR3 is TGTGCCAGCAGTGAATCCGGACTACGTGGGGCCAACGTCCTGACTTTC.

The rearrangement joins TRBV5-6 to TRBJ2-5; D remains unclear. This CDR3 region has 12 residues. Germline CDR1 reads SGHDT; CDR2 reads YYEEEE. V lost 4 bases to trimming and J lost 9 bases, with 13 bases between them. CDR3 DNA sequence: TGTGCCAGCAGCGGAGTAAGAGGAGCCCAGTACTTC. Amino acids: CASSGVRGAQYF.

This clonotype was observed a handful of times. The V gene is TRBV4-1, the J gene TRBJ2-3; D uncertain. Germline V gene lookup returns CDR1 MGHRA and CDR2 YSYEKL. The CDR3 is 15 residues long. Trimming cost V 0 bases and J 4 bases, with 11 bases left between them. This CDR3 reads CASSQDVGPSDTQYF. The CDR3 region has the DNA TGCGCCAGCAGCCAAGATGTTGGACCTTCAGATACGCAGTATTTT.

The chain recombines TRBV5-6 with TRBJ1-4; 9 positions match TRBD1. Germline V gene lookup returns CDR1 SGHDT and CDR2 YYEEEE. Trimming removed 2 bases from V and 8 bases from J; junction bases left unmatched: 4. The CDR3 sequence is 14 residues long. For the CDR3, the DNA is TGTGCCAGCAGCTTTGGACAGGGGACGGAAAAACTGTTTTTT. Encoded protein: CASSFGQGTEKLFF.

The chain is built from TRBV18 and TRBJ1-5; D is possibly TRBD1 (6 bases). The CDR3 length is 14 residues. Trimming pared 5 bases from V and 2 bases from J, leaving 10 bases between. Looked up from germline, CDR1 is KGHSH and CDR2 is LQKENI. CDR3 coding DNA: TGTGCCAGCTCAATGGGGGGCGGCAATCAGCCCCAGCATTTT. Protein: CASSMGGGNQPQHF.

This clonotype was seen a few times. V usage is TRBV7-2 and J usage is TRBJ1-1; no definite D call. CDR3 length equals 15 residues. V was pared by 1 base and J by 5 bases, with 14 bases between. Germline lookup yields CDR1 SGHTA and CDR2 FQGNSA. CDR3 loop: CASSLGPRGVTEAFF. The CDR3 DNA sequence: TGTGCCAGCAGCTTAGGCCCGCGTGGGGTTACTGAAGCTTTCTTT.